The 17 T cell receptor beta chains given below trace back to one sample, sequenced in a study of blood T cell repertoires in COVID-19. Sequenced by immunoSEQ multiplex PCR; TCRdb stores in-frame clones only, minus some. The table lists approximately 300,000 clones, around 80% of them singletons, with roughly 1.2% in the top ten. The sample was peripheral blood. The receptors were gathered from a woman aged 45-60 years with acute or convalescent COVID-19.

This clone occurred once. Other DNA sequences in this sample translate to the same CDR3. This sequence joins TRBV12-3 or TRBV12-4 and TRBJ1-5, with TRBD1 matching 7 bases. This CDR3 contains 13 residues. V was pared by 2 bases and J by 5 bases, with 0 bases of the junction left unmatched. The CDR3 DNA reads TGTGCCAGCAGTTTACAGGGGGATCAGCCCCAGCATTTT. Protein: CASSLQGDQPQHF.

In DNA, the CDR3 is TGTGCCAGTAGAGTCGGGAGGCAGGAGCATCAGCCCCAGCATTTT. Its protein is CASRVGRQEHQPQHF. The chain joins TRBV19 to TRBJ1-5; D remains unclear. The CDR3 is made up of 15 amino acids. The germline CDR1 and CDR2 sequences are LNHDA and SQIVND (reference sequence). With 6 bases removed from V and 5 bases from J, the gap between germline ends came to 17 bases. The entire variable domain, with the rest obtained from reference TRBV19 and TRBJ1-5, is as follows: DGGITQSPKYLFRKEGQNVTLSCEQNLNHDAMYWYRQDPGQGLRLIYYSQIVNDFQKGDIAEGYSVSREKKESFPLTVTSAQKNPTAFYLCASRVGRQEHQPQHFGDGTRLSIL.

The CDR3 loop is CASSASQDGTQYF. Written as DNA, the CDR3 is TGTGCCAGCAGTGCATCCCAGGATGGGACCCAGTACTTC. The chain employs TRBV2 and TRBJ2-5, with D uncertain. CDR3 length equals 13 residues. V dropped 4 bases and J dropped 7 bases, with 13 bases sitting between them. Germline lookup yields CDR1 SNHLY and CDR2 FYNNEI.

The V gene is TRBV7-8, the J gene TRBJ1-1; D uncertain. Trimming removed 2 bases at V and 0 bases at J, with 10 bases between. CDR1 SGHVS and CDR2 FQNEAQ come from the germline V gene. The CDR3 contains 15 residues. CDR3 sequence (DNA): TGTGCCAGCAGCTTATTGGGCCCATTGAACACTGAAGCTTTCTTT. It translates to CASSLLGPLNTEAFF.

The chain joins TRBV5-4 to TRBJ2-1; 8 nucleotides agree with TRBD2. V lost 2 bases, J lost 0 bases, and 10 bases stayed unmatched. The CDR3 consists of 18 residues. Germline values: CDR1 SGHNT, CDR2 YYREEE (reference sequence). The CDR3 nucleotides are TGTGCCAGCAGCTTCTTGGTCCAGCGGGGGAGCTCCTACAATGAGCAGTTCTTC. Protein product: CASSFLVQRGSSYNEQFF.

A few counts support this clone. The V gene is TRBV5-1, the J gene TRBJ2-2, with unresolved D. V lost 0 bases and J lost 0, with 12 bases in between. The CDR3 loop spans 17 amino acids. CDR1 and CDR2 from the germline V gene are SGHRS and YFSETQ. The CDR3: CASSLAPLPPNTGELFF. The CDR3 DNA reads as TGCGCCAGCAGCTTGGCCCCACTACCTCCGAACACCGGGGAGCTGTTTTTT.

This clone has a handful of counts. This chain connects TRBV9 to TRBJ1-1; TRBD1 aligns across 7 bases. Germline lookup yields CDR1 SGDLS and CDR2 YYNGEE. V gave up 2 bases and J gave up 6 bases; unmatched junction bases: 1. The CDR3 runs 12 residues. Written as DNA, the CDR3 is TGTGCCAGCAGCGTGGGGACAGCTGAAGCTTTCTTT. It is translated as CASSVGTAEAFF.

J is TRBJ1-2 and V is TRBV5-6, with 10 bases that match TRBD1. Per the germline V gene, CDR1 is SGHDT and CDR2 is YYEEEE. This CDR3 region has 13 residues. The V segment lost 3 bases and the J segment 9 bases; nucleotides outside the gene matches: 5. CDR3 loop: CASSWDRGWSYTF. CDR3 coding DNA: TGTGCCAGCAGCTGGGACAGGGGCTGGAGCTACACCTTC.

This clone was counted once. The CDR3 coding sequence is TGCGCCAGCAGCCTCCAAGAGCGAGCGGGAGTCTACGAGCAGTACTTC. Translated: CASSLQERAGVYEQYF. The genes are TRBV5-1 and TRBJ2-7; 8 bases match TRBD2. The CDR3 spans 16 residues. Germline trimming cut 4 bases from V and 3 bases from J; bases unmatched to any gene: 12. CDR1 SGHRS and CDR2 YFSETQ come from the germline V gene.

The CDR3 DNA reads as TGTGCCAGCAGCTTGTCCCAGGGGACGGGAGAGCAGTACGTC. This sequence encodes CASSLSQGTGEQYV. This sequence joins TRBV5-5 and TRBJ2-7; a weak D match, TRBD1 (6 bases). The CDR3 is made up of 14 amino acids. Trimming removed 1 base at V and 7 bases at J, with 15 bases between. CDR1 and CDR2 from the germline V gene are SGHKS and YYEKEE (reference sequence).

This chain joins TRBV5-6 and TRBJ1-1; D not resolved. The CDR3 spans 12 residues. V was shortened by 1 base and J by 7 bases, with 8 bases between the two germline ends. The germline gives CDR1 SGHDT, CDR2 YYEEEE. The CDR3 nucleotides are TGTGCCAGCAGCTTGTCGGGTGGTGAAGCTTTCTTT. Translating gives CASSLSGGEAFF.

The rearrangement links TRBV18 to TRBJ2-3; D is possibly TRBD1 (6 bases). Germline assignment: CDR1 KGHSH and CDR2 LQKENI. Between the trimmed V and J ends, which lost 3 bases and 2 bases, there was a span of 12 bases. The CDR3 has 15 residues. The chain's CDR3 is CASSPSQGYTDTQYF. CDR3 nucleotides: TGTGCCAGCTCACCTTCCCAGGGGTACACAGATACGCAGTATTTT.

The V and J genes are TRBV7-2 and TRBJ1-2; TRBD1 agrees at 8 bases. The CDR3 runs 16 residues. Losses at the gene ends were 6 bases for V and 4 bases for J; bases not matched to a gene: 13. The germline gives CDR1 SGHTA, CDR2 FQGNSA. The CDR3 sequence is CASSKGGQGAFYGYTF. CDR3 DNA: TGTGCCAGCAGTAAAGGAGGGCAGGGGGCTTTCTATGGCTACACCTTC.

This clone was detected only once. The chain couples TRBV13 to TRBJ2-6; 8 bases are a match to TRBD2. J was trimmed by 0 bases and V by 9 bases; bases with no gene match: 7. Looked up from germline, CDR1 is PRHDT and CDR2 is FYEKMQ (reference sequence). The CDR3 has 16 residues. CDR3: CASRPSGFSGANVLTF. CDR3 DNA: TGTGCCAGTCGGCCTAGCGGGTTCTCTGGGGCCAACGTCCTGACTTTC.

There are a few counts of this clone. The chain is built from TRBV5-1 and TRBJ1-3; 7 nucleotides line up with TRBD1. The CDR3 is 13 amino acids. V was clipped by 4 bases and J by 4 bases; unmatched bases: 2. CDR1 is SGHRS, CDR2 YFSETQ, per germline. This chain's CDR3 is CASSQGQGNTIYF. CDR3 in DNA: TGCGCCAGCAGCCAGGGACAGGGAAACACCATATATTTT.

The rearrangement uses TRBV2 and TRBJ1-5, with a tentative D call TRBD1 (5 bases). CDR1 and CDR2 (germline): SNHLY, FYNNEI. Trimming shortened V by 7 bases and J by 4 bases, and 11 bases separated the two germline ends. The CDR3 sequence is 13 residues long. The CDR3, as DNA: TGTGCCAGCAAACAGGAAGGTAATCAGCCCCAGCATTTT. It encodes CASKQEGNQPQHF.

The chain has TRBV6-5 and TRBJ2-5; 8 positions match TRBD2. The junction had 11 bases not matched to a gene; V was cut back by 2 bases and J by 6 bases. The CDR3 is 16 amino acids. Per the germline V gene, CDR1 is MNHEY and CDR2 is SVGAGI. This CDR3 is CASSYGLAGSGQTQYF. CDR3 coding DNA: TGTGCCAGCAGTTACGGATTAGCGGGGAGCGGGCAGACCCAGTACTTC.